This T cell receptor (beta chain) was sequenced for a study of spatial heterogeneity in lung cancer. For the study at large: Consistently, beta-chain sequences turned up in larger numbers than alpha-chain sequences did. Across the raw uncorrected reads, a unique TCR and UMI combination was observed, on average, more than ten times.

At least ten counts were recorded for this clonotype. Since it is a stray read in a library aimed at alpha chains, this beta chain has a size that is not meaningful. TCR cDNA molecules were tagged individually, and each one carried a unique molecular identifier. TCRdb independently ran MiXCR on the 5' RACE reads; one entry per CDR3 protein. The data contain around 6,700 distinct CDR3 sequences, roughly 7% of them seen just once; the ten biggest clones take up roughly 80%. This CDR3 region has 15 residues. The V end was cut by 6 bases, the J end by 4 bases, with 17 bases between. Germline V gives CDR1 SNHLY, CDR2 FYNNEI. This sample's time point: sample taken at primary tumor resection. Without sorting, whole RNA was sequenced from tumor, nontumor lung or frozen PBMC. The donor population consisted of over 55 patients with untreated, early-stage non-small cell lung cancer.

The sequences come from PBMCs, collected at surgery. The chain uses TRBV2 and TRBJ2-3, with D tentatively TRBD1 or TRBD2 (6 bases each). The source of this sequence is a male donor with early-stage non-small cell lung cancer. CDR3 nucleotide sequence: TGTGCCAGCAGGAGGAGGGCAGAGGGGGCAGATACGCAGTATTTT. This sequence encodes CASRRRAEGADTQYF.